Following are 9 T cell receptor beta chains from one sample sequenced in a study of shared clonotypes between healthy human individuals. Data came from immunoSEQ multiplex PCR; TCRdb stores just in-frame clones and leaves some out. The sample lists approximately 980,000 clones, about three quarters seen once, with approximately 1.5% in the top ten. Material: memory CD4+ T cells sorted from blood. The subset here: CD45RA-negative fraction. The receptors come from a man aged 18 to 29 in good health.

The sample holds one count of this clone. The genes are TRBV10-1 and TRBJ1-1, with no clear D. V was trimmed by 9 bases and J by 4 bases, leaving 15 bases between them. Germline-derived CDR1 and CDR2 are WNHNN and SYGVQD (reference sequence). CDR3 length: 13 residues. CDR3 sequence reads: CASAGGLGTEAFF. The CDR3 nucleotides read TGCGCCAGTGCCGGAGGGCTGGGCACTGAAGCTTTCTTT.

The CDR3 nucleotides are TGTGCCAGCAGCTTAGATCGACATCGGTTCTTC. It yields the protein CASSLDRHRFF. The rearrangement uses TRBV11-2 and TRBJ2-1; D is unclear. Germline-derived CDR1 and CDR2 are SGHAT and FQNNGV. The V gene lost 0 bases and the J gene lost 15 bases, with 9 bases spanning the gap. The CDR3 extends over 11 amino acids.

The gene calls are TRBV30 and TRBJ1-1, with a weak D call TRBD1 (5 bases). This CDR3 spans 12 amino acids. Germline loops: CDR1 GTSNPN, CDR2 SVGIG (reference sequence). Trimming took 3 bases from V and 12 from J, leaving 17 bases between them. The CDR3 here is CAWRNSGRGSFF. In DNA, the CDR3 is TGTGCCTGGAGGAACTCAGGGAGAGGATCTTTCTTT.

The V gene is TRBV25-1, the J gene TRBJ1-5; weak D call: TRBD1 (5 bases). Trimming removed 1 base at V and 4 bases at J, with 14 bases between. The V gene's germline CDR1 is MGHDK and CDR2 SYGVNS. There are 16 residues in the CDR3. CDR3 DNA sequence: TGTGCCAGCAGTGAATCTGGAGGGGCGCGGAATCAGCCCCAGCATTTT. This sequence encodes CASSESGGARNQPQHF.

The rearrangement links TRBV6-6 to TRBJ2-2; tentative D call: TRBD2 (6 bases). This CDR3 has 15 residues. Trimming cost V 4 bases and J 1 base, with 10 bases left between them. Germline CDR1 reads MNHNY; CDR2 reads SVGAGI (reference sequence). In DNA, the CDR3 is TGTGCCAGCAGTTGGGCCGGGGGGAACACCGGGGAGCTGTTTTTT. This encodes CASSWAGGNTGELFF.

The chain uses TRBV30 and TRBJ1-3, with 7 bases fitting TRBD1. V was pared by 4 bases and J by 1 base, with 13 bases of the junction left unmatched. CDR3 length: 17 residues. The V gene's germline CDR1 is GTSNPN and CDR2 SVGIG (reference sequence). CDR3 sequence reads: CAWTPGGAGGSGNTIYF. CDR3 DNA sequence: TGTGCCTGGACCCCAGGGGGGGCAGGAGGATCTGGAAACACCATATATTTT.

The chain uses TRBV2 and TRBJ2-1; 9 bases match TRBD1. The CDR3 covers 13 residues. V lost 11 bases, J lost 8 bases, and 10 bases stayed unmatched. Germline V gives CDR1 SNHLY, CDR2 FYNNEI. CDR3 in DNA: TGTGCCGGTGGCGGGACAGGGAGTCATGAGCAGTTCTTC. Translation: CAGGGTGSHEQFF.

The chain uses TRBV11-3 and TRBJ2-2; D unclear. V lost 5 bases and J 4 bases, leaving 8 bases between the germline ends. The CDR3 runs 13 residues. From germline, CDR1 is SGHNT and CDR2 YENEEA. The CDR3 here is CASSLTSTGELFF. CDR3 bases: TGTGCCAGCAGCCTCACCAGCACCGGGGAGCTGTTTTTT.

The rearrangement links TRBV9 to TRBJ2-1; 8 bases align to TRBD1. This CDR3 comprises 15 residues. V shed 3 bases, J shed 7 bases, and the junction held 9 bases outside the gene matches. Germline V gene data show CDR1 as SGDLS and CDR2 as YYNGEE. The CDR3 sequence is CASSGTGGFLNEQFF. The CDR3 coding sequence is TGTGCCAGCAGCGGTACAGGGGGTTTTCTTAATGAGCAGTTCTTC.